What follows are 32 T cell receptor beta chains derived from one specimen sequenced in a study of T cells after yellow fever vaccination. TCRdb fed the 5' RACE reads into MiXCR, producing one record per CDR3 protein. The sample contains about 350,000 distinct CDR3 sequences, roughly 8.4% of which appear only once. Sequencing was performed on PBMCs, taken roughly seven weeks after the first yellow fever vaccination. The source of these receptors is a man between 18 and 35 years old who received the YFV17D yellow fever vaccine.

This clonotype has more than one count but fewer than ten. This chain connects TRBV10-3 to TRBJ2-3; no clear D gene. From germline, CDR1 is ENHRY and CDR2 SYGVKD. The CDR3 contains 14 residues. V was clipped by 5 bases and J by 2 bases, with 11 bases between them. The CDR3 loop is CAISLKGFTDTQYF. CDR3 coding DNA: TGTGCCATCAGTCTGAAGGGATTCACAGATACGCAGTATTTT.

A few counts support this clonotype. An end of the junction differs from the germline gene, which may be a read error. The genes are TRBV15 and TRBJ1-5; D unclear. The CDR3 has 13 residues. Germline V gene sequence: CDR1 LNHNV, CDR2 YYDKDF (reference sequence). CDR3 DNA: TGTGCCACCAGTAGAGAGGGAAAGGACCCCCAGCATTTT. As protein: CATSREGKDPQHF. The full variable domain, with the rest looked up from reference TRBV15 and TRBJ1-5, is DAMVIQNPRYQVTQFGKPVTLSCSQTLNHNVMYWYQQKSSQAPKLLFHYYDKDFNNEADTPDNFQSRRPNTSFCFLDIRSPGLGDTAMYLCATSREGKDPQHFGDGTRLSIL.

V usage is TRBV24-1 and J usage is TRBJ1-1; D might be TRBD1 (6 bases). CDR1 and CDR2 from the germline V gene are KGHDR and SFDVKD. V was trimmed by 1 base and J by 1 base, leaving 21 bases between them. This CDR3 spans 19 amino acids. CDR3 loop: CATSDFAGGPPGENTEAFF. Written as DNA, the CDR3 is TGTGCCACCAGTGATTTCGCGGGAGGGCCCCCAGGGGAGAACACTGAAGCTTTCTTT.

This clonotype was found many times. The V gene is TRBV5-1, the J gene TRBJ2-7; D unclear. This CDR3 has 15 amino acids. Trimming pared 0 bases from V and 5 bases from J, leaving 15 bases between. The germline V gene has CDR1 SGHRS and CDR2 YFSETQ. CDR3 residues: CASSLAGILRDEQYF. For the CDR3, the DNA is TGCGCCAGCAGCTTGGCCGGAATCCTCCGGGACGAGCAGTACTTC.

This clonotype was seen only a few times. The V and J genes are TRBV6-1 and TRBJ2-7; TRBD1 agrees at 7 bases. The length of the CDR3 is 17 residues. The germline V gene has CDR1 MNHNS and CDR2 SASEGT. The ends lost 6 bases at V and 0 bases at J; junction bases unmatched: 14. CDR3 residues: CASSPRTGTVSSYEQYV. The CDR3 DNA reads TGTGCCAGCAGCCCACGGACCGGGACAGTCAGCTCCTACGAGCAGTACGTC.

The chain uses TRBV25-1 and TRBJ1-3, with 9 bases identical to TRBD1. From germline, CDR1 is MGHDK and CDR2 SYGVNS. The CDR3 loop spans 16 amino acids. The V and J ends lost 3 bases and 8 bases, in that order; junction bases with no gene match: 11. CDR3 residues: CASSDSPTGGMDTIYF. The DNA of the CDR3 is TGTGCCAGCAGTGATTCCCCGACAGGGGGTATGGACACCATATATTTT.

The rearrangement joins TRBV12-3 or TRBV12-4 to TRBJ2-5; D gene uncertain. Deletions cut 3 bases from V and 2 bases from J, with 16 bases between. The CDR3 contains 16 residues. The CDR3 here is CASSFEVRPKQETQYF. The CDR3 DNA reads TGTGCCAGCAGTTTTGAAGTACGACCCAAGCAAGAGACCCAGTACTTC.

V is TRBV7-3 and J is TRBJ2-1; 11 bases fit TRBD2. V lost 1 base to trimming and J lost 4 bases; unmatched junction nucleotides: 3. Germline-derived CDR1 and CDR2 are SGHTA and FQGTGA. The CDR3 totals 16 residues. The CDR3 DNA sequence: TGTGCCAGCAGCTTAAATCTAGCGGGGGGATACAATGAGCAGTTCTTC. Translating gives CASSLNLAGGYNEQFF.

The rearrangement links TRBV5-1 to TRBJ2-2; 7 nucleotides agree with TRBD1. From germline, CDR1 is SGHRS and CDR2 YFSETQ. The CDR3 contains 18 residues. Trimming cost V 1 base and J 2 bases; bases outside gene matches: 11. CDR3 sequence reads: CASSLSWEDRANTGELFF. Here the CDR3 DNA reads TGCGCCAGCAGCTTGTCCTGGGAAGACAGGGCCAACACCGGGGAGCTGTTTTTT.

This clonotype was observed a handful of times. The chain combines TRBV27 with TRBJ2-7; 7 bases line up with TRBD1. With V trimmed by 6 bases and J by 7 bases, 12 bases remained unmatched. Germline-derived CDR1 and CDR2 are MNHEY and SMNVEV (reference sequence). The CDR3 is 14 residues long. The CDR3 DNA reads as TGTGCCAGCAGCCTGGGACAGACAACGGGGGAGCAGTACTTC. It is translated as CASSLGQTTGEQYF.

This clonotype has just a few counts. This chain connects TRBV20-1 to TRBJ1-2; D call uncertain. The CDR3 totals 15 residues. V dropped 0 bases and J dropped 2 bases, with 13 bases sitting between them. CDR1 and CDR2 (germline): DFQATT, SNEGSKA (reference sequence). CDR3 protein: CSARDQLSGNYGYTF. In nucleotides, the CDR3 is TGCAGTGCTAGAGATCAACTCTCAGGAAACTATGGCTACACCTTC.

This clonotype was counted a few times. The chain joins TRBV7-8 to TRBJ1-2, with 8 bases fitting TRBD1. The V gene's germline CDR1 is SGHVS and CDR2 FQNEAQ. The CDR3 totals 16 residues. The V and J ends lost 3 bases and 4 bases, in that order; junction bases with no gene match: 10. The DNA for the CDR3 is TGTGCCAGCAGCTTTGACAGGGGAGCCCTAGGCTATGGCTACACCTTC. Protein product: CASSFDRGALGYGYTF.

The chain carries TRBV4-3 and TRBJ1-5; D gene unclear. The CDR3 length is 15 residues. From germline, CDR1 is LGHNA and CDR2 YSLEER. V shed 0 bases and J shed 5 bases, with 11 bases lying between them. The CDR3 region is CASSQDTSRYQPQHF. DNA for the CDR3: TGCGCCAGCAGCCAAGACACAAGCCGATATCAGCCCCAGCATTTT.

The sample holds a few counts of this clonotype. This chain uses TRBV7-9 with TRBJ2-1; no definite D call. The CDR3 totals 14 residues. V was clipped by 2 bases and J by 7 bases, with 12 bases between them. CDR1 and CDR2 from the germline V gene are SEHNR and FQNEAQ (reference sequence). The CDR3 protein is CASSLRMSENEQFF. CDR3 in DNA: TGTGCCAGCAGCTTACGAATGTCCGAGAATGAGCAGTTCTTC.

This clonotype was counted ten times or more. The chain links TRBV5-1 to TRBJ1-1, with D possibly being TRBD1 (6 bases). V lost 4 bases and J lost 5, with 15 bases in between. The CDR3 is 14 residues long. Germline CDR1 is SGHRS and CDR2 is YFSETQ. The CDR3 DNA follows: TGCGCCAGCAGCCTGCAGGGGTATCGGACTGAAGCTTTCTTT. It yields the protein CASSLQGYRTEAFF.

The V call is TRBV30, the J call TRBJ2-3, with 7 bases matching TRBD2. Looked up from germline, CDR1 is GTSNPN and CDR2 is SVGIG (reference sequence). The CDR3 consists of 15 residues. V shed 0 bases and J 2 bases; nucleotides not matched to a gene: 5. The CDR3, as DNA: TGTGCCTGGAGTGTCGGACTAGGCGTCACAGATACGCAGTATTTT. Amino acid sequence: CAWSVGLGVTDTQYF.

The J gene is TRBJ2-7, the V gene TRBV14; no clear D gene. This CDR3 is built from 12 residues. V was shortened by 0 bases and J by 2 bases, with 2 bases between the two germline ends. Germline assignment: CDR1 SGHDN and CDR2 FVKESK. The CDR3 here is CASSQETYEQYV. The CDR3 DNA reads TGTGCCAGCAGCCAAGAAACCTACGAGCAGTACGTC.

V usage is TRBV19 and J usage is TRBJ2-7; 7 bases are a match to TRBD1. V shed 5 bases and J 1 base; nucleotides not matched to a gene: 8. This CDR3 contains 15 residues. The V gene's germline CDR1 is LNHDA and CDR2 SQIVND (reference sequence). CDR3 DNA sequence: TGTGCCAGTAGTCGACGGGACAGATCATCCTACGAGCAGTACTTC. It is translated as CASSRRDRSSYEQYF.

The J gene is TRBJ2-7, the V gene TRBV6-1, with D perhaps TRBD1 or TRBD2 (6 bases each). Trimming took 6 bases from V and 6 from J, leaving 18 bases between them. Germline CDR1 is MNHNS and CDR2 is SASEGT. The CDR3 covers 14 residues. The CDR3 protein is CASRRQVGGLEQYF. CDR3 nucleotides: TGTGCCAGCAGGCGACAGGTGGGGGGCCTCGAGCAGTACTTC.

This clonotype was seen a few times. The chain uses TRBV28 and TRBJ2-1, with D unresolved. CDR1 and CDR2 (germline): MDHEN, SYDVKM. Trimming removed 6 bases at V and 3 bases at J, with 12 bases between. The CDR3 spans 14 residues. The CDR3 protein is CASRTQAGYNEQFF. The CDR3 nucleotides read TGTGCCAGCAGGACCCAGGCAGGCTACAATGAGCAGTTCTTC.

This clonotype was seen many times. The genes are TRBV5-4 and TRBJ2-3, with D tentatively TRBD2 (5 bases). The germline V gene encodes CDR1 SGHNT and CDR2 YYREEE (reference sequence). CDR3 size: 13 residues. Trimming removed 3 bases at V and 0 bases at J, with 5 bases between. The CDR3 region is CASSSGSTDTQYF. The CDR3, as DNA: TGTGCCAGCAGCTCGGGGAGCACAGATACGCAGTATTTT. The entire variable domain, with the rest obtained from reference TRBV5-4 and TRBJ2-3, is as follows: ETGVTQSPTHLIKTRGQQVTLRCSSQSGHNTVSWYQQALGQGPQFIFQYYREEENGRGNFPPRFSGLQFPNYSSELNVNALELDDSALYLCASSSGSTDTQYFGPGTRLTVL.

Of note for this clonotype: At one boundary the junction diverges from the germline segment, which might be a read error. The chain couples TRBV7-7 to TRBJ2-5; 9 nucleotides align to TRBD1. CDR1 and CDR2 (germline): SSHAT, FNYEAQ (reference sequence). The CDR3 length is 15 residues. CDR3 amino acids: CASSRSTGGGETQYF. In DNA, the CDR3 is TGTGCTAGCAGCCGATCCACAGGGGGCGGCGAGACCCAGTACTTC.

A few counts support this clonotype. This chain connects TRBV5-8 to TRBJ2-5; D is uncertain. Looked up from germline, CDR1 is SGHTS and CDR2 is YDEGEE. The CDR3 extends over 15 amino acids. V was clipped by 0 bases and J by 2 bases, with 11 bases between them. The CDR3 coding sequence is TGTGCCAGCAGCTTGGTTAGTCCCGTACAAGAGACCCAGTACTTC. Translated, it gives CASSLVSPVQETQYF.

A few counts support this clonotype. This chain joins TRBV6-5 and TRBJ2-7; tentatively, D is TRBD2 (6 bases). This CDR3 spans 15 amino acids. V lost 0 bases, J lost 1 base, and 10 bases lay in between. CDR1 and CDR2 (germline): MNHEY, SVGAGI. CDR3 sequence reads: CASSYSGDFSYEQYF. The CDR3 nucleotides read TGTGCCAGCAGTTACTCGGGGGACTTTTCCTACGAGCAGTACTTC.

CDR3 sequence reads: CASSWGLGVTEAFF. As DNA, the CDR3 is TGTGCCAGCAGTTGGGGTCTGGGGGTCACTGAAGCTTTCTTT. V usage is TRBV6-5 and J usage is TRBJ1-1, with a weak D call TRBD1 (5 bases). From germline, CDR1 is MNHEY and CDR2 SVGAGI. The CDR3 is 14 amino acids. V was clipped by 4 bases and J by 4 bases, with 13 bases between them.

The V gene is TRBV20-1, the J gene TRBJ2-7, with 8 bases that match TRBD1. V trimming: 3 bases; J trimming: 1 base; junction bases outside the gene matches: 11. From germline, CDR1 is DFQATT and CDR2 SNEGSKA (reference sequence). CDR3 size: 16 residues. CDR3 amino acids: CSARDREASFSYEQYV. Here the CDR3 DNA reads TGCAGTGCTAGGGACAGGGAGGCTTCCTTTTCCTACGAGCAGTACGTC.

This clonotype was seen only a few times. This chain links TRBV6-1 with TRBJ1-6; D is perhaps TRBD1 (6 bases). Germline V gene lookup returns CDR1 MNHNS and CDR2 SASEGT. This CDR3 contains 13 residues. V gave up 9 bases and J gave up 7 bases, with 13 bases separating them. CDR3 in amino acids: CASSLDRNSPLHF. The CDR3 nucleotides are TGTGCCAGTTCCCTCGACAGGAATTCACCCCTCCACTTT.

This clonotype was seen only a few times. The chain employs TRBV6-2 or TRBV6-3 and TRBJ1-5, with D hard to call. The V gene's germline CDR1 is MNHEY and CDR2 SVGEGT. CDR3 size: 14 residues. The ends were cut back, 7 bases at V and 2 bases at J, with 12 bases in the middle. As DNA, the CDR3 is TGTGCCAGCAAACACAGTGGCGGCAATCAGCCCCAGCATTTT. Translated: CASKHSGGNQPQHF.

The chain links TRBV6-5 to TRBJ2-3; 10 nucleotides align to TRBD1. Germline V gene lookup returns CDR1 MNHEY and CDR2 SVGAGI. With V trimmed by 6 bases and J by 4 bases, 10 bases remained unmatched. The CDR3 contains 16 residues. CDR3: CASSLNPGQGSDTQYF. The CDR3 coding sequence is TGTGCCAGCAGCTTAAACCCGGGACAGGGGTCAGATACGCAGTATTTT.

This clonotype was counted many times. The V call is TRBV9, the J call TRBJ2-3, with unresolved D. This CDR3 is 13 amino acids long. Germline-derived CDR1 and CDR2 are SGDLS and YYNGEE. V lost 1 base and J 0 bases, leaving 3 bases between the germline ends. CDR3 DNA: TGTGCCAGCAGCGTAACTAGCACAGATACGCAGTATTTT. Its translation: CASSVTSTDTQYF.

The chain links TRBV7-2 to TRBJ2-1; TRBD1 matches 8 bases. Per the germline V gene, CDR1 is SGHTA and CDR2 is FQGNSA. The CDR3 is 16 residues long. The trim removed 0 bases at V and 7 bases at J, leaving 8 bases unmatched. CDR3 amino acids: CASSLARGRGRNEQFF. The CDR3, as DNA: TGTGCCAGCAGCTTAGCGCGCGGCAGGGGGCGAAATGAGCAGTTCTTC.

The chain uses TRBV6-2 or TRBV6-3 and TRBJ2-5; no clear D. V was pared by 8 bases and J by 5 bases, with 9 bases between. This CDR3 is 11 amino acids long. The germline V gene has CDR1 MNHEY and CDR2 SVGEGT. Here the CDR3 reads CASSRDETQYF. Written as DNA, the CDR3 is TGTGCCAGCTCAAGGGATGAGACCCAGTACTTC.